The 22 T cell receptor beta chains presented below share a single source sample, sequenced in a study of T cell repertoires in cytomegalovirus infection. These TCRs are of unknown antigen specificity. TCRdb fed the reads into MiXCR, producing one record per CDR3 protein. The sample has 450,000 to 650,000 distinct CDR3 sequences; around two fifths are singletons. The sequencing here drew on cultured PBMCs, taken from culture after CMV antigen stimulation. These TCRs come from a human donor in good health (CMV status not recorded). Some clones in this sample may be carry-over from other donors' samples.

This clonotype turned up a few times. The chain is built from TRBV6-1 and TRBJ2-1, with unresolved D. The length of the CDR3 is 15 residues. V was trimmed by 6 bases and J by 0 bases, leaving 12 bases between them. CDR1 is MNHNS and CDR2 is SASEGT in the germline V gene. CDR3 DNA sequence: TGTGCCAGCAGGGCACAGATAAGCTCCTACAATGAGCAGTTCTTC. The encoded protein is CASRAQISSYNEQFF.

The V call is TRBV6-1, the J call TRBJ1-1; TRBD1 aligns across 9 bases. This CDR3 region has 17 residues. J gave up 0 bases and V 5 bases, and 10 bases lay outside the gene matches. Germline values: CDR1 MNHNS, CDR2 SASEGT. The CDR3 reads CASSYMPGQGMNTEAFF. CDR3 coding DNA: TGTGCCAGCAGTTACATGCCGGGACAGGGTATGAACACTGAAGCTTTCTTT.

This clonotype occurred many times. The V and J genes are TRBV5-5 and TRBJ2-5; the match to TRBD1 covers 9 bases. Germline V CDR1 and CDR2: SGHKS, YYEKEE (reference sequence). After removal of 4 bases from V and 5 bases from J, the junction contained 3 bases not matched to a gene. The CDR3 length is 13 residues. The CDR3 DNA follows: TGTGCCAGCAGCCCTGACAGGGGGGAGACCCAGTACTTC. This gives the protein CASSPDRGETQYF. The full variable domain, with the rest looked up from reference TRBV5-5 and TRBJ2-5, is DAGVTQSPTHLIKTRGQQVTLRCSPISGHKSVSWYQQVLGQGPQFIFQYYEKEERGRGNFPDRFSARQFPNYSSELNVNALLLGDSALYLCASSPDRGETQYFGPGTRLLVL.

This clonotype was counted a few times. In nucleotides, the CDR3 is TGTGCCAGCAGTGAAGCGGGTTGGCAGGGGGATTGGTTCAATCAGCCCCAGCATTTT. Protein sequence: CASSEAGWQGDWFNQPQHF. The chain employs TRBV6-1 and TRBJ1-5; 7 bases align to TRBD1. CDR3 length: 19 residues. The germline CDR1 and CDR2 sequences are MNHNS and SASEGT. J gave up 3 bases and V 0 bases, and 14 bases lay outside the gene matches.

This clonotype was counted a few times. The chain is built from TRBV7-2 and TRBJ2-3; 7 bases line up with TRBD2. V was pared by 1 base and J by 4 bases, with 5 bases of the junction left unmatched. Germline loops: CDR1 SGHTA, CDR2 FQGNSA. The CDR3 sequence is 15 residues long. CDR3 in DNA: TGTGCCAGCAGCTTAGGGTCGGGAGGCTCAGATACGCAGTATTTT. Translated, it gives CASSLGSGGSDTQYF.

The V gene is TRBV19, the J gene TRBJ2-1, with D maybe TRBD1 (5 bases). The CDR3 has 17 residues. V was clipped by 1 base and J by 2 bases, with 15 bases between them. Germline V gene lookup returns CDR1 LNHDA and CDR2 SQIVND (reference sequence). The CDR3, as DNA: TGTGCCAGTAGTATAGTTTCGACAGCCAGGACCTACAATGAGCAGTTCTTC. This sequence encodes CASSIVSTARTYNEQFF.

In this sample, this clonotype turned up a few times. The rearrangement links TRBV7-2 to TRBJ2-2; possibly TRBD1 for D (5 bases). Trimming cost V 5 bases and J 4 bases, with 11 bases left between them. The CDR3 contains 14 residues. CDR1 SGHTA and CDR2 FQGNSA come from the germline V gene. The CDR3 spells CASSPTQGTGELFF. The CDR3 region has the DNA TGTGCCAGCAGCCCTACCCAGGGCACCGGGGAGCTGTTTTTT.

J is TRBJ2-3 and V is TRBV2; the D is unclear. This CDR3 has 14 residues. Germline V gives CDR1 SNHLY, CDR2 FYNNEI. V lost 0 bases to trimming and J lost 6 bases, with 10 bases between them. CDR3 nucleotide sequence: TGTGCCAGCAGTGAAGCGTACCGCCGGGATACGCAGTATTTT. Amino acid sequence: CASSEAYRRDTQYF.

This chain joins TRBV11-2 and TRBJ2-1; 10 bases agree with TRBD2. This CDR3 is built from 17 residues. The V gene's germline CDR1 is SGHAT and CDR2 FQNNGV. After removal of 0 bases from V and 2 bases from J, the junction contained 4 bases not matched to a gene. The CDR3 protein is CASSLDLLAGTYNEQFF. In nucleotides, the CDR3 is TGTGCCAGCAGCTTAGATCTACTAGCGGGAACCTACAATGAGCAGTTCTTC.

The rearrangement joins TRBV20-1 to TRBJ1-1, with D unclear. Germline loops: CDR1 DFQATT, CDR2 SNEGSKA (reference sequence). The CDR3 contains 11 residues. The CDR3 bases are TGCAGGGCGCGCGGAGACACTGAAGCTTTCTTT. As protein: CRARGDTEAFF.

This chain connects TRBV29-1 to TRBJ2-1; D not resolved. The germline V gene encodes CDR1 SQVTM and CDR2 ANQGSEA. V gave up 3 bases and J gave up 11 bases, with 29 bases separating them. CDR3 size: 17 residues. The CDR3 reads CSVEAFQALRAPGKQFF. The CDR3 DNA reads as TGCAGCGTTGAGGCATTCCAGGCGCTCCGGGCCCCTGGGAAGCAGTTCTTC.

The sample holds a few counts of this clonotype. The V call is TRBV7-2, the J call TRBJ1-1; a weak D match, TRBD1 (5 bases). Germline V gene lookup returns CDR1 SGHTA and CDR2 FQGNSA. The CDR3 spans 15 residues. V was shortened by 2 bases and J by 5 bases, with 15 bases between the two germline ends. The CDR3: CASSLLGGFYTEAFF. The CDR3 region has the DNA TGTGCCAGCAGCTTACTGGGGGGGTTTTATACTGAAGCTTTCTTT. Complete variable domain (other parts from reference TRBV7-2 and TRBJ1-1): GAGVSQSPSNKVTEKGKDVELRCDPISGHTALYWYRQSLGQGLEFLIYFQGNSAPDKSGLPSDRFSAERTGGSVSTLTIQRTQQEDSAVYLCASSLLGGFYTEAFFGQGTRLTVV.

The chain carries TRBV7-2 and TRBJ1-2; no clear D. CDR1 is SGHTA, CDR2 FQGNSA, per germline. Trimming took 5 bases from V and 7 from J, leaving 14 bases between them. The CDR3 totals 13 residues. The CDR3 here is CASSPRTDPGYTF. CDR3 nucleotides: TGTGCCAGCAGCCCCAGGACTGATCCTGGCTACACCTTC. Full variable domain (missing parts from reference TRBV7-2 and TRBJ1-2): GAGVSQSPSNKVTEKGKDVELRCDPISGHTALYWYRQSLGQGLEFLIYFQGNSAPDKSGLPSDRFSAERTGGSVSTLTIQRTQQEDSAVYLCASSPRTDPGYTFGSGTRLTVV.

There are a few counts of this clonotype. V usage is TRBV5-4 and J usage is TRBJ2-5; unclear D gene. CDR3 length: 13 residues. Germline V gene lookup returns CDR1 SGHNT and CDR2 YYREEE (reference sequence). The ends were cut back, 8 bases at V and 2 bases at J, with 13 bases in the middle. This CDR3 reads CASSKFGQETQYF. Here the CDR3 DNA reads TGTGCCAGTTCTAAGTTTGGACAAGAGACCCAGTACTTC.

V gene TRBV6-8 combines with J gene TRBJ2-5, with 10 bases identical to TRBD1. Germline V lookup: CDR1 MNHGY, CDR2 SAAAGT. The CDR3 has 13 amino acids. The V gene end was trimmed by 1 base and the J gene end by 9 bases; junction bases not matched to a gene: 2. The CDR3 protein is CASSYLGQGAQYF. The CDR3 region has the DNA TGTGCCAGCAGTTACTTAGGACAGGGGGCCCAGTACTTC.

In its sample, this clonotype was seen a few times. V usage is TRBV12-3 or TRBV12-4 and J usage is TRBJ1-6; D ambiguous. The CDR3 covers 14 residues. Trimming pared 1 base from V and 9 bases from J, leaving 10 bases between. CDR3 in amino acids: CASSLDYSGSPLHF. CDR3 in DNA: TGTGCCAGCAGTTTAGACTATAGCGGTTCACCCCTCCACTTT.

This rearrangement joins TRBV12-3 or TRBV12-4 to TRBJ1-1; D unresolved. CDR3 length: 14 amino acids. Trimming cost V 6 bases and J 1 base, with 12 bases left between them. The CDR3 spells CASRRAPENTEAFF. The CDR3 bases are TGTGCCAGCAGACGGGCCCCTGAGAACACTGAAGCTTTCTTT.

The rearrangement joins TRBV5-1 to TRBJ1-2; D is perhaps TRBD1 (6 bases). The CDR3 loop spans 15 amino acids. In germline, CDR1 is SGHRS, CDR2 YFSETQ. The ends were cut back, 0 bases at V and 8 bases at J, with 17 bases in the middle. Here the CDR3 DNA reads TGCGCCAGCAGCTTGGCCGGCAGGGGACGAGGGGGCTACACCTTC. The encoded protein is CASSLAGRGRGGYTF.

This clonotype was detected only once. The rearrangement joins TRBV6-1 to TRBJ2-3; D ambiguous. Germline lookup yields CDR1 MNHNS and CDR2 SASEGT. Trimming removed 7 bases at V and 4 bases at J, with 12 bases between. The CDR3 extends over 13 amino acids. The CDR3 loop reads CASMTPSPDTQYF. The CDR3 coding sequence is TGTGCCAGCATGACCCCCTCGCCAGATACGCAGTATTTT.

This clonotype was found a few times. The CDR3 nucleotides are TGTGCCACCAGCAGAGGCCGACTAGCGGGAGATACGCAGTATTTT. Encoded protein: CATSRGRLAGDTQYF. The V and J genes are TRBV15 and TRBJ2-3; 10 nucleotides align to TRBD2. Germline loops: CDR1 LNHNV, CDR2 YYDKDF (reference sequence). The V gene end was trimmed by 1 base and the J gene end by 5 bases; junction bases not matched to a gene: 3. The CDR3 has 15 amino acids.

The chain couples TRBV7-2 to TRBJ1-6; 9 nucleotides agree with TRBD1. Losses at the gene ends were 7 bases for V and 10 bases for J; bases not matched to a gene: 11. Germline CDR1 reads SGHTA; CDR2 reads FQGNSA. The CDR3 loop spans 15 amino acids. CDR3 bases: TGTGCCAGCACCCGAACAGGGGGCGGCCAATCACCCCTCCACTTT. This gives the protein CASTRTGGGQSPLHF.

The V and J genes are TRBV7-2 and TRBJ2-2, with 8 bases that match TRBD1. The CDR3 loop spans 16 amino acids. V shed 3 bases and J 3 bases; nucleotides not matched to a gene: 6. Germline lookup yields CDR1 SGHTA and CDR2 FQGNSA. This chain's CDR3 is CASSLRTGTDTGELFF. Here the CDR3 DNA reads TGTGCCAGCAGCTTGAGGACAGGGACCGACACCGGGGAGCTGTTTTTT.